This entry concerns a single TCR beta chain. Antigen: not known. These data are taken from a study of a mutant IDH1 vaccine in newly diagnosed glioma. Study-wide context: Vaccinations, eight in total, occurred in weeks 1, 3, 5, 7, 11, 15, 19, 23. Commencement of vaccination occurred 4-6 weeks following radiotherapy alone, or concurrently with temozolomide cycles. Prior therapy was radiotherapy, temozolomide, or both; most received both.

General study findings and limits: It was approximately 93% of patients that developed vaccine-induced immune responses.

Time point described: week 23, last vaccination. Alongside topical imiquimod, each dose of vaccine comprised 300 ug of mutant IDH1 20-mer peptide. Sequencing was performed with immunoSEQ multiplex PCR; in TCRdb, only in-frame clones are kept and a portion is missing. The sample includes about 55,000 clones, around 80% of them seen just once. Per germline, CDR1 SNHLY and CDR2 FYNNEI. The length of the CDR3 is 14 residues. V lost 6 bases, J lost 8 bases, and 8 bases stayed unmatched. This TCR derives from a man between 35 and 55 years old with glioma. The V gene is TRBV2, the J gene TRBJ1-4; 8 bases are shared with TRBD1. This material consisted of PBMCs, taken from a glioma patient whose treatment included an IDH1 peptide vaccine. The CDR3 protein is CASSKTGVGEKLFF. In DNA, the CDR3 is TGTGCCAGCAGCAAGACAGGGGTGGGGGAAAAACTGTTTTTT.